This T cell receptor beta chain derives from a study of shared clonotypes between healthy human individuals. Repertoires were generated with immunoSEQ multiplex PCR, while TCRdb's copy carries only in-frame clones and drops some. The profile shows approximately 1,500,000 clones, around 98% of them singletons. Trimming at V came to 3 bases and at J to 1 base, leaving 1 base not matched to a gene. Germline lookup yields CDR1 SNHLY and CDR2 FYNNEI. CDR3 length: 15 residues. Sequenced: naive CD4+ T cells sorted from blood. Sample subset: CD45RA+ positively selected. The TCR sequence derives from a man aged 25-40 years in good health. The chain uses TRBV2 and TRBJ2-2; 8 bases are a match to TRBD1. CDR3 sequence reads: CASSDGTGNTGELFF. CDR3 DNA: TGTGCCAGCAGTGACGGGACAGGGAACACCGGGGAGCTGTTTTTT. The complete variable domain, with remaining parts taken from reference TRBV2 and TRBJ2-2, reads EPEVTQTPSHQVTQMGQEVILRCVPISNHLYFYWYRQILGQKVEFLVSFYNNEISEKSEIFDDQFSVERPDGSNFTLKIRSTKLEDSAMYFCASSDGTGNTGELFFGEGSRLTVL.